This section outlines one T cell receptor (beta chain) sequence together with its context. Sequencing used immunoSEQ multiplex PCR; TCRdb keeps in-frame clones, though not all of them. The data hold millions of clones, with around nine tenths observed a single time. The data were obtained in a study of shared clonotypes between healthy human individuals. Germline V lookup: CDR1 KGHSH, CDR2 LQKENI. The CDR3 covers 14 residues. V shed 6 bases and J shed 4 bases, with 12 bases lying between them. The sample taken for sequencing was naive CD4+ T cells sorted from blood. Subset described: CD45RA+ positively selected. V gene TRBV18 combines with J gene TRBJ2-2; D is possibly TRBD1 (5 bases). This receptor was taken from a man aged 18 to 35 in good health. This chain's CDR3 is CASSLRDITGELFF. The CDR3 region has the DNA TGTGCCAGCTCGCTCAGGGATATCACCGGGGAGCTGTTTTTT.